These 14 T cell receptor beta chains were sequenced from one sample in a study of monozygotic twins with cystic fibrosis. Measured with immunoSEQ multiplex PCR; TCRdb has only the in-frame clones, and not every one. The sample lists about 29,000 clones; 70% to 90% were seen once. The sample taken for sequencing was blood. These receptors were collected from a girl aged 2 to 10 with cystic fibrosis.

This clone is a singleton in its sample. V is TRBV10-2 and J is TRBJ2-7; 7 bases match TRBD2. V lost 4 bases and J lost 5; bases outside the gene matches: 5. This CDR3 is built from 13 residues. Germline V CDR1 and CDR2: WSHSY, SAAADI. The DNA of the CDR3 is TGCGCCAGCAGTGGCGGGAGAGTACACGAGCAGTACTTC. Its protein is CASSGGRVHEQYF.

This clone was recorded a few times. The V and J genes are TRBV13 and TRBJ1-1, with 8 bases aligning to TRBD1. The CDR3 runs to 15 residues. The V segment lost 6 bases and the J segment 4 bases; nucleotides outside the gene matches: 10. The germline V gene has CDR1 PRHDT and CDR2 FYEKMQ (reference sequence). CDR3 residues: CASRDAGGRGTEAFF. The DNA of the CDR3 is TGTGCCAGCAGGGATGCAGGGGGCCGGGGCACTGAAGCTTTCTTT.

The chain combines TRBV28 with TRBJ2-3, with D possibly matching TRBD1 (6 bases). The CDR3 is made up of 13 amino acids. V dropped 10 bases and J dropped 2 bases, with 13 bases sitting between them. CDR1 is MDHEN, CDR2 SYDVKM, per germline. The CDR3 DNA sequence: TGTGCCAATTCACAGGGTCCCACAGATACGCAGTATTTT. Amino acids: CANSQGPTDTQYF.

The rearrangement links TRBV30 to TRBJ2-7, with a tentative D call TRBD1 (7 bases). The CDR3 runs to 16 residues. CDR1 and CDR2 from the germline V gene are GTSNPN and SVGIG (reference sequence). V shed 1 base and J shed 4 bases, with 20 bases lying between them. The CDR3 coding sequence is TGTGCCTGGAGTGCCGGACTACGGCCAGGGGGATACGAGCAGTACTTC. Its protein is CAWSAGLRPGGYEQYF.

Only one count was recorded for this clone. This chain uses TRBV28 with TRBJ2-7; 9 nucleotides agree with TRBD1. The V gene end was trimmed by 10 bases and the J gene end by 1 base; junction bases not matched to a gene: 8. This CDR3 is 14 amino acids long. The germline V gene encodes CDR1 MDHEN and CDR2 SYDVKM. CDR3 residues: CAIIKDRGSYEQYF. In DNA form, the CDR3 reads TGTGCCATCATAAAAGACAGGGGGTCCTACGAGCAGTACTTC.

This rearrangement joins TRBV6-4 to TRBJ1-1, with D hard to call. Trimming shortened V by 5 bases and J by 1 base, and 11 bases separated the two germline ends. The CDR3 length is 14 residues. Germline V gives CDR1 MRHNA, CDR2 SNTAGT. The CDR3 spells CASSITHRNTEAFF. CDR3 coding DNA: TGTGCCAGCAGTATTACACACCGGAACACTGAAGCTTTCTTT.

This chain connects TRBV9 to TRBJ2-1; perhaps TRBD2 as D (7 bases). Looked up from germline, CDR1 is SGDLS and CDR2 is YYNGEE. The CDR3 contains 16 residues. Trimming stripped 5 bases from V and 0 bases from J, with 15 bases between. The CDR3 region is CASSGGREGSYNEQFF. CDR3 DNA: TGTGCCAGCAGTGGGGGCAGGGAGGGCTCCTACAATGAGCAGTTCTTC.

The chain recombines TRBV29-1 with TRBJ1-1; D is uncertain. Germline V gene data show CDR1 as SQVTM and CDR2 as ANQGSEA. V was cut by 6 bases and J by 0 bases, with 11 bases left in between. The CDR3 has 13 amino acids. CDR3 region: CSVEGLMNTEAFF. CDR3 sequence (DNA): TGCAGCGTCGAGGGTCTGATGAACACTGAAGCTTTCTTT.

The V and J genes are TRBV9 and TRBJ2-5; either TRBD1 or TRBD2 may supply D (5 bases each). V lost 4 bases and J lost 5, with 18 bases in between. Germline V lookup: CDR1 SGDLS, CDR2 YYNGEE. CDR3 length equals 15 residues. CDR3 loop: CASSLGTGGGETQYF. The CDR3 coding sequence is TGTGCCAGCAGCCTAGGTACAGGTGGAGGCGAGACCCAGTACTTC.

The chain carries TRBV2 and TRBJ2-1; D is unclear. Between the trimmed V and J ends, which lost 4 bases and 4 bases, there was a span of 20 bases. Germline V CDR1 and CDR2: SNHLY, FYNNEI. The CDR3 extends over 17 amino acids. The DNA for the CDR3 is TGTGCCAGCAGTGGGTATGCTACGCGGAGCGCTTACAATGAGCAGTTCTTC. This translates into CASSGYATRSAYNEQFF.

This rearrangement joins TRBV6-5 to TRBJ2-7; TRBD1 aligns across 9 bases. This CDR3 spans 15 amino acids. With 1 base clipped from V and 2 bases from J, the junction kept 3 bases outside the gene matches. CDR1 and CDR2 from the germline V gene are MNHEY and SVGAGI. CDR3 protein: CASSYFGTGTYEQYF. The CDR3 nucleotides read TGTGCCAGCAGTTACTTCGGGACAGGGACCTACGAGCAGTACTTC.

This rearrangement joins TRBV6-1 to TRBJ1-5; 9 bases align to TRBD1. The CDR3 loop spans 14 amino acids. CDR1 and CDR2 (germline): MNHNS, SASEGT. V lost 6 bases, J lost 4 bases, and 4 bases stayed unmatched. The CDR3: CASRRDRANQPQHF. CDR3 nucleotide sequence: TGTGCCAGCAGACGGGACAGGGCAAATCAGCCCCAGCATTTT.

This chain links TRBV5-8 with TRBJ2-4; 7 bases fit TRBD2. From germline, CDR1 is SGHTS and CDR2 YDEGEE. The CDR3 totals 13 residues. Trimming removed 6 bases from V and 8 bases from J; junction bases left unmatched: 8. CDR3 sequence reads: CASTSGGGYIQYF. The CDR3 bases are TGTGCCAGCACCTCGGGGGGTGGATACATTCAGTACTTC.

V and J are TRBV30 and TRBJ1-2; D may be TRBD1 (6 bases). Germline assignment: CDR1 GTSNPN and CDR2 SVGIG (reference sequence). V was clipped by 5 bases and J by 3 bases, with 13 bases between them. This CDR3 is built from 13 residues. The CDR3 nucleotides read TGTGCCTGGGGACAGACGGACGACTATGGCTACACCTTC. Translation: CAWGQTDDYGYTF.